Included here is one T cell receptor beta chain sequence, with context. Its antigen target is currently unknown. There are no base qualities to consult, and no much larger clone falls within one base. RNA was extracted with the RNeasy kit and about 0.5 to 1 ug was reverse transcribed using random hexamers. The immunoSEQ multiplex PCR assay, covering 54 Vbeta and 13 Jbeta segments, was used to amplify TCR beta CDR3 regions. Bias from PCR amplification was corrected by using a synthetic template baseline for primer optimization and for computational correction. The original methods were these. Reads were annotated to V, D and J genes according to IMGT and were analyzed with immunoSEQ Analyzer, with only productive sequences retained. Clonality was calculated as one minus the Shannon entropy normalized by log2 of the number of productive unique sequences. For each patient and control, public and private clones were evaluated within the 100 most prevalent clones. Susac-specific clones were defined as absent from healthy and MS cohorts, around 1,000 published viral clones and other ImmuneACCESS disease sequences. TCRdb redid the processing of the public reads, applying fastp at Q25 and MiXCR, and retained in-frame beta chains. CDR3 protein sequences are deduplicated, and each keeps its most common genes and DNA. TCRdb's processing, not the authors', yielded these V and J calls. A total of 200,000 or so distinct CDR3 sequences appear in this sample, around 95% of them only once. Roughly 0.098% of the sample goes to the ten largest clones.

This sample is drawn from a study of CD8 T cells in Susac syndrome (dated by TCRdb to 2018 to 2020). In terms of the full investigation: Of the Susac syndrome patients who were sequenced, fewer than ten were in clinical remission while five or six had clinically active disease. Whether CD8+ T cell activation and differentiation in Susac syndrome was antigen driven was tested using repertoire sequencing. At blood withdrawal, Susac syndrome patients were either therapy-naive, taking corticosteroids (in some cases with IVIg as well), or taking IVIg alone. Overall study outcomes, separate from this receptor: The number of individuals in the TCR sequencing and HLA analysis was acknowledged as relatively small. In patients with Susac syndrome, the CD4+ T cell repertoire showed no detectable clonal expansion.

Peripheral blood CD8+ and CD4+ T cells from healthy donors, Susac syndrome patients and multiple sclerosis patients were profiled by high-throughput TCR beta sequencing. The Susac syndrome patients fulfilled recently defined diagnostic criteria for definite or probable disease. Bulk CD8+ and CD4+ T cells were purified by magnetic negative isolation, while CD8+ TEMRA cells were enriched using FACS. Blood was collected in EDTA tubes and processed within 24 hours, with PBMCs isolated through density gradient centrifugation. PBMCs intended for TCR sequencing were cryopreserved in liquid nitrogen and thawed later in a water bath at 37 degrees C. The sorted or isolated CD4+, CD8+ and CD8+ TEMRA cells had a purity of 90% or higher. CDR1 and CDR2 (DFQATT, SNEGSKA) derive from the germline V gene (reference sequence). Clipping removes 1 base from V and 7 bases from J, with 9 as the unmatched junction base count. The CDR3 contains 15 residues, cysteine and phenylalanine counted. CDR3 DNA only is kept here, 45 bases in frame from base 1.

The sequence was collected from a human donor with Susac syndrome. The sample taken for sequencing was CD4+ T cells from PBMCs. This chain is built from TRBV20-1 and TRBJ2-1; 8 central nucleotides agree with TRBD2. The CDR3 reads as follows: CSARVLAVPLNEQFF. The sequenced DNA is TGCAGTGCTAGAGTACTAGCGGTCCCTCTAAATGAGCAGTTCTTC.